A selection of T cell receptor beta chains follows, all from one sample in a study of blood T cell repertoires in COVID-19. The table came from immunoSEQ multiplex PCR; TCRdb's copy has only in-frame clones and leaves some out. The sample records approximately 35,000 clones, 80% to 90% being singletons. The sequenced material came from peripheral blood. The receptors were gathered from a man between 60 and 75 years old with active COVID-19. Each CDR3 is given with its conserved first and last residue. The order of the fields is D gene, clone size, J gene, V gene, CDR3 protein, CDR3 DNA. D genes are given only for firm matches. The listing skips clone size in some rows; elsewhere it reads once, few, many or a size class.

D: TRBD1
size: NA
J: TRBJ1-2
V: TRBV28
CDR3: CATRQGNGYTF
DNA: TGTGCCACCCGACAGGGGAATGGCTACACCTTC

D: TRBD2
size: NA
J: TRBJ2-3
V: TRBV7-3
CDR3: CASSLDRPMLGRGSDTQYF
DNA: TGTGCCAGCAGCTTAGACCGCCCCATGCTTGGGAGGGGATCAGATACGCAGTATTTT

D: NA
size: few
J: TRBJ1-1
V: TRBV10-1
CDR3: CASSVSGVSTEAFF
DNA: TGCGCCAGCAGTGTGTCCGGGGTCTCCACTGAAGCTTTCTTT

D: TRBD2
size: NA
J: TRBJ2-3
V: TRBV5-1
CDR3: CASSVWTSGRLGTDTQYF
DNA: TGCGCCAGCAGCGTCTGGACTAGCGGGAGGCTTGGGACAGATACGCAGTATTTT

D: NA
size: NA
J: TRBJ1-1
V: TRBV5-1
CDR3: CASSSRVSNTEAFF
DNA: TGCGCCAGCAGCTCCAGGGTTTCGAACACTGAAGCTTTCTTT

D: NA
size: once
J: TRBJ2-3
V: TRBV11-1
CDR3: CASSSQGITDTQYF
DNA: TGTGCCAGCAGCTCACAGGGAATCACAGATACGCAGTATTTT

D: NA
size: NA
J: TRBJ2-5
V: TRBV9
CDR3: CASSVGGGRETQYF
DNA: TGTGCCAGCAGCGTAGGGGGGGGCAGAGAGACCCAGTACTTC

D: TRBD2
size: NA
J: TRBJ2-1
V: TRBV27
CDR3: CASSLSSGTWDEQFF
DNA: TGTGCCAGCAGTTTATCTAGCGGGACTTGGGATGAGCAGTTCTTC

D: TRBD1
size: NA
J: TRBJ1-4
V: TRBV18
CDR3: CASSTGVNEKLFF
DNA: TGTGCCAGCTCGACAGGGGTTAATGAAAAACTGTTTTTT

D: TRBD2
size: NA
J: TRBJ2-3
V: TRBV18
CDR3: CASSPLAGEVTDTQYF
DNA: TGTGCCAGCTCCCCTCTGGCGGGAGAGGTAACAGATACGCAGTATTTT

D: NA
size: few
J: TRBJ1-2
V: TRBV27
CDR3: CASSLSSRGYGYTF
DNA: TGTGCCAGCAGTTTATCGAGCAGGGGCTATGGCTACACCTTC

D: NA
size: NA
J: TRBJ2-5
V: TRBV11-1
CDR3: CASSLVAGPETQYF
DNA: TGTGCCAGCAGCTTAGTGGCAGGGCCAGAGACCCAGTACTTC

D: TRBD2
size: NA
J: TRBJ2-5
V: TRBV7-8
CDR3: CASSLARSGGQETQYF
DNA: TGTGCCAGCAGCTTAGCGCGGTCGGGGGGGCAAGAGACCCAGTACTTC

D: TRBD1
size: NA
J: TRBJ1-5
V: TRBV6-1
CDR3: CASSEAGGQGGNQPQHF
DNA: TGTGCCAGCAGTGAAGCGGGGGGACAGGGGGGCAATCAGCCCCAGCATTTT

D: TRBD1
size: NA
J: TRBJ1-6
V: TRBV30
CDR3: CAWSVGTENSPLHF
DNA: TGTGCCTGGAGTGTGGGGACAGAAAATTCACCCCTCCACTTT

D: TRBD2
size: NA
J: TRBJ2-7
V: TRBV3-1/TRBV3-2
CDR3: CASSQASGRGYEQYF
DNA: TGTGCCAGCAGCCAAGCTAGCGGGAGAGGGTACGAGCAGTACTTC

D: TRBD2
size: NA
J: TRBJ2-1
V: TRBV14
CDR3: CASSQATSGRTSRSNEQFF
DNA: TGTGCCAGCAGCCAAGCTACTAGCGGGAGGACGTCCCGTTCCAATGAGCAGTTCTTC

D: TRBD1
size: NA
J: TRBJ1-6
V: TRBV18
CDR3: CASSPEDRGESYNSPLHF
DNA: TGTGCCAGCTCACCAGAGGACAGGGGAGAATCCTATAATTCACCCCTCCACTTT

D: NA
size: NA
J: TRBJ2-5
V: TRBV29-1
CDR3: CSVEAGADQETQYF
DNA: TGCAGCGTCGAGGCGGGGGCGGACCAAGAGACCCAGTACTTC

D: NA
size: NA
J: TRBJ2-1
V: TRBV28
CDR3: CASSSGFGGRVAQFF
DNA: TGTGCCAGCAGTTCCGGATTTGGGGGCCGCGTGGCGCAGTTCTTC

D: TRBD2
size: NA
J: TRBJ2-1
V: TRBV5-6
CDR3: CASSTTTSGLYNEQFF
DNA: TGTGCCAGCAGCACTACGACTAGCGGGCTCTACAATGAGCAGTTCTTC

D: NA
size: NA
J: TRBJ2-5
V: TRBV7-2
CDR3: CASSPSRVETQYF
DNA: TGTGCCAGCAGCCCGTCGCGGGTAGAGACCCAGTACTTC

D: NA
size: NA
J: TRBJ1-4
V: TRBV19
CDR3: CASSKRENEKLFF
DNA: TGTGCCAGTAGTAAAAGGGAGAATGAAAAACTGTTTTTT

D: NA
size: NA
J: TRBJ2-1
V: TRBV5-1
CDR3: CASSYTTSSYNEQFF
DNA: TGCGCCAGCAGCTACACCACCAGCTCCTACAATGAGCAGTTCTTC

D: NA
size: NA
J: TRBJ2-3
V: TRBV5-1
CDR3: CASSPSSGVTDTQYF
DNA: TGCGCCAGCAGCCCATCGTCAGGGGTAACAGATACGCAGTATTTT

D: TRBD2
size: NA
J: TRBJ2-1
V: TRBV6-5
CDR3: CASSTGGIHEQFF
DNA: TGTGCCAGCAGTACCGGGGGGATCCATGAGCAGTTCTTC

D: TRBD1
size: NA
J: TRBJ1-2
V: TRBV30
CDR3: CAWGGTGTYAYGYTF
DNA: TGTGCCTGGGGGGGGACAGGAACCTATGCCTATGGCTACACCTTC

D: TRBD1
size: NA
J: TRBJ2-5
V: TRBV7-7
CDR3: CASSLATGAQETQYF
DNA: TGTGCCAGCAGCTTAGCGACAGGGGCCCAAGAGACCCAGTACTTC

D: TRBD1
size: NA
J: TRBJ1-3
V: TRBV2
CDR3: CASSAEGATGNTIYF
DNA: TGTGCCAGCAGCGCCGAGGGGGCAACTGGAAACACCATATATTTT

D: TRBD2
size: once
J: TRBJ2-7
V: TRBV24-1
CDR3: CATSERGGNYEQYF
DNA: TGTGCCACCAGTGAAAGGGGAGGGAACTACGAGCAGTACTTC

D: TRBD1
size: NA
J: TRBJ1-5
V: TRBV19
CDR3: CASSITGGVEKNQPQHF
DNA: TGTGCCAGTAGTATTACAGGGGGCGTCGAGAAAAATCAGCCCCAGCATTTT